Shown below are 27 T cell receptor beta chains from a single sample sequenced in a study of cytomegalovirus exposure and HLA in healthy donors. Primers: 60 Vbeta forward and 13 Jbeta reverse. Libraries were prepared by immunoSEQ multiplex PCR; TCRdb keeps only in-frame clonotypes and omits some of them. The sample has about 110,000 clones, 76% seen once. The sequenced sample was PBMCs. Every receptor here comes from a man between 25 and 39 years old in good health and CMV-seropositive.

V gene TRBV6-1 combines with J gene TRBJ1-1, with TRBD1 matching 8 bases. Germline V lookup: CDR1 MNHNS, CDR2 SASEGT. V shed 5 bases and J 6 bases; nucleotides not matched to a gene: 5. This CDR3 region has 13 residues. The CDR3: CASSRMGQAEAFF. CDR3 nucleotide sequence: TGTGCCAGCAGTCGAATGGGACAGGCTGAAGCTTTCTTT.

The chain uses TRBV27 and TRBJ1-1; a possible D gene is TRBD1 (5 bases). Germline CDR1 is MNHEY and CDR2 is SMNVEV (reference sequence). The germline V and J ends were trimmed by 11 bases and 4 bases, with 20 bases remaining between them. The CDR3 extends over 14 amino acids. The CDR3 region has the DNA TGTGCCCCTGGATGGGGGGGTTCGGGCACTGAAGCTTTCTTT. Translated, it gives CAPGWGGSGTEAFF.

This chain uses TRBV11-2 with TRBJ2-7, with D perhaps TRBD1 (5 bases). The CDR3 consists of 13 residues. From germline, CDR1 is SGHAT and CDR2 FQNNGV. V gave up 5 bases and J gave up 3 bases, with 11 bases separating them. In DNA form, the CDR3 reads TGTGCCAGCAGCCCCAGGGCAGACTACGAGCAGTACTTC. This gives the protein CASSPRADYEQYF.

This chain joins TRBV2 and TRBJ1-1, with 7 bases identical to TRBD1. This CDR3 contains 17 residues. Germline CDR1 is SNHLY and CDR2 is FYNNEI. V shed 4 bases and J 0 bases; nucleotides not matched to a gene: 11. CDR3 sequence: CASSGITGVALNTEAFF. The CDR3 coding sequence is TGTGCCAGCAGTGGCATCACAGGGGTTGCCTTGAACACTGAAGCTTTCTTT.

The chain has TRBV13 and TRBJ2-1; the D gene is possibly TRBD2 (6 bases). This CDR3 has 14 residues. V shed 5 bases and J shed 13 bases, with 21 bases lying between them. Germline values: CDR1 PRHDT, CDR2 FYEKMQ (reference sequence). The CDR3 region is CASSHGGGERLQFF. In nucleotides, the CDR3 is TGTGCCAGCAGCCACGGGGGTGGGGAGCGTCTCCAGTTCTTC.

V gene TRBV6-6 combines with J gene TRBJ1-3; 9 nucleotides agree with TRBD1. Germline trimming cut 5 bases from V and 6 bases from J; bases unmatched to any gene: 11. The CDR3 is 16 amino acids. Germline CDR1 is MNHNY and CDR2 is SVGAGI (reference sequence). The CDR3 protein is CASSTGTGISVNTIYF. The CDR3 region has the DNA TGTGCCAGCAGTACAGGGACAGGGATATCCGTAAACACCATATATTTT.

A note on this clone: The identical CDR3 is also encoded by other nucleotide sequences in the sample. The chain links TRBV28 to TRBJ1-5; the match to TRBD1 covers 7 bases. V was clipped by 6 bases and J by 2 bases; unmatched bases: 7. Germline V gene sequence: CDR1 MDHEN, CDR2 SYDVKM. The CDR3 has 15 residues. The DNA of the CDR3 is TGTGCCAGCAGCCTCCGACAGGGCCGCAATCAGCCCCAGCATTTT. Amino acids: CASSLRQGRNQPQHF.

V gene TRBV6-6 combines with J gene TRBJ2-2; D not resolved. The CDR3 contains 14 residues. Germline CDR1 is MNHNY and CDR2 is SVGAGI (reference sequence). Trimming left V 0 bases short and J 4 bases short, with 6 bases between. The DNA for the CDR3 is TGTGCCAGCAGTTACTCAGAGGTCACCGGGGAGCTGTTTTTT. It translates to CASSYSEVTGELFF.

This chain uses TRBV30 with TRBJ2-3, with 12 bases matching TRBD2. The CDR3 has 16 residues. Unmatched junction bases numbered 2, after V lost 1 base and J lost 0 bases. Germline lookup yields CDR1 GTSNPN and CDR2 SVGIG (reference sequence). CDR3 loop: CAWSDGTSGSTDTQYF. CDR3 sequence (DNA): TGTGCCTGGAGTGACGGGACTAGCGGGAGCACAGATACGCAGTATTTT.

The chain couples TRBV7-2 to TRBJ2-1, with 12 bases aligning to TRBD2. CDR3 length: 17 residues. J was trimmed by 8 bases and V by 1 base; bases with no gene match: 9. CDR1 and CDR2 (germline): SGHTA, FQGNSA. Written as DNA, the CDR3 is TGTGCCAGCAGCTTAGAGCTAGCGGGGGGGCCCACTTATGAGCAGTTCTTC. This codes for CASSLELAGGPTYEQFF. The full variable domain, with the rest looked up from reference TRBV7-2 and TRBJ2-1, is GAGVSQSPSNKVTEKGKDVELRCDPISGHTALYWYRQSLGQGLEFLIYFQGNSAPDKSGLPSDRFSAERTGGSVSTLTIQRTQQEDSAVYLCASSLELAGGPTYEQFFGPGTRLTVL.

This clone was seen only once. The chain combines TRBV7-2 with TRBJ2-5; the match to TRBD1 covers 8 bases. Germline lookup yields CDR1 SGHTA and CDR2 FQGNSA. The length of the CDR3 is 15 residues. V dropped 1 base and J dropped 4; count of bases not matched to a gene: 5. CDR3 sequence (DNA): TGTGCCAGCAGCTTAGAGGACAGGGTGTTAGAGACCCAGTACTTC. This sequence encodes CASSLEDRVLETQYF. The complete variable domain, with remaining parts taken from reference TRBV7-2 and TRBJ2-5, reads GAGVSQSPSNKVTEKGKDVELRCDPISGHTALYWYRQSLGQGLEFLIYFQGNSAPDKSGLPSDRFSAERTGGSVSTLTIQRTQQEDSAVYLCASSLEDRVLETQYFGPGTRLLVL.

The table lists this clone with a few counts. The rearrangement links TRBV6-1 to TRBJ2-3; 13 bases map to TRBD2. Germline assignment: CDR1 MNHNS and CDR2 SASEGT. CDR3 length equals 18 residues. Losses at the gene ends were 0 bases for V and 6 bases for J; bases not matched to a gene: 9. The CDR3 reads CASSEALFTSGGADTQYF. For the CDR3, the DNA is TGTGCCAGCAGTGAAGCGCTTTTTACTAGCGGGGGGGCCGATACGCAGTATTTT.

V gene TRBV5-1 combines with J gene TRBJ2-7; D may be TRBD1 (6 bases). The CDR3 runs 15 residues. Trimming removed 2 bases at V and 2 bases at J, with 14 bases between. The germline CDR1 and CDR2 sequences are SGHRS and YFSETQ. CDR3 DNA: TGCGCCAGCAGCTTAACAGGGTCGGCTACCTACGAGCAGTACTTC. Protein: CASSLTGSATYEQYF.

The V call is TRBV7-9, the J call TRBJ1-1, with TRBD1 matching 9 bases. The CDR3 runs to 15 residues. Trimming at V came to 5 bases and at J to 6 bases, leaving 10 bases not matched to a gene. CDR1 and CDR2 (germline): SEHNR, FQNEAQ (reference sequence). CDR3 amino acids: CASSVPGTGSPEAFF. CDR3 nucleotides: TGTGCCAGCAGCGTACCTGGGACAGGGTCACCTGAAGCTTTCTTT.

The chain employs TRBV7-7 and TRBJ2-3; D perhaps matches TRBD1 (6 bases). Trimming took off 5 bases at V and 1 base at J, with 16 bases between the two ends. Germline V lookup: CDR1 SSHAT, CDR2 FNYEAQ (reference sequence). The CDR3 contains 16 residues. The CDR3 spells CASSPGTGWGTDTQYF. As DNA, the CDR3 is TGTGCCAGCAGCCCGGGAACAGGGTGGGGCACAGATACGCAGTATTTT.

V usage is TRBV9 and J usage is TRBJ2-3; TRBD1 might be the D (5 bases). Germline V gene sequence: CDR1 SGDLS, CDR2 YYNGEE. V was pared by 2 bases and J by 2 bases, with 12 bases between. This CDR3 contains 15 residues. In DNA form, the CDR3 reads TGTGCCAGCAGCGTGGACATCAACCCCACAGATACGCAGTATTTT. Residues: CASSVDINPTDTQYF.

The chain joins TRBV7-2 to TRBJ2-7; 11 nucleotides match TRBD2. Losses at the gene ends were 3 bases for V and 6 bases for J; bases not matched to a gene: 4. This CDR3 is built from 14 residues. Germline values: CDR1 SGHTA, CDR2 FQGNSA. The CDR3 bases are TGTGCCAGCAGCTTGGTTAGCGGGGGGGGCGAGCAGTACTTC. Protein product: CASSLVSGGGEQYF.

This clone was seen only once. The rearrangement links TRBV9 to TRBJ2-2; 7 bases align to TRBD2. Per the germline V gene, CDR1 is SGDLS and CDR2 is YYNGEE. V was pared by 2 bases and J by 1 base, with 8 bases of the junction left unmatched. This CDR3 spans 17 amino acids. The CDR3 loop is CASSVPSWGGNTGELFF. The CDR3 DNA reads TGTGCCAGCAGCGTTCCGTCTTGGGGGGGGAACACCGGGGAGCTGTTTTTT. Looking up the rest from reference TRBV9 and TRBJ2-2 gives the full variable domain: DSGVTQTPKHLITATGQRVTLRCSPRSGDLSVYWYQQSLDQGLQFLIQYYNGEERAKGNILERFSAQQFPDLHSELNLSSLELGDSALYFCASSVPSWGGNTGELFFGEGSRLTVL.

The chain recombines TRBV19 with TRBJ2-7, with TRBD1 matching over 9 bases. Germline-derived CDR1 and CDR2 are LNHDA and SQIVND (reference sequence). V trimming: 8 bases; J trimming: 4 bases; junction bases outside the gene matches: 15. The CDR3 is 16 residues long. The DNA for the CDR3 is TGTGCCAGTCACCCCCGATATGGGACAGGGATGTACGAGCAGTACTTC. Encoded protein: CASHPRYGTGMYEQYF.

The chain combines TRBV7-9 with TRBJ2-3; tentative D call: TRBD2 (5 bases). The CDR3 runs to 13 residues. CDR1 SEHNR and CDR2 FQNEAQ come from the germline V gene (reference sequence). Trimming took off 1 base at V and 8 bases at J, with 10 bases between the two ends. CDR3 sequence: CASSLGLAGTQYF. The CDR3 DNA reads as TGTGCCAGCAGCTTAGGTCTGGCGGGTACGCAGTATTTT.

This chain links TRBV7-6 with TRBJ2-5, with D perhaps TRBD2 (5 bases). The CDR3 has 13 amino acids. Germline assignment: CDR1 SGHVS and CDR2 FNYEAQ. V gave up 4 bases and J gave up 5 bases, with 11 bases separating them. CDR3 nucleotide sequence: TGTGCCAGCAGCTCGGGGTTTCGGGAGACCCAGTACTTC. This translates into CASSSGFRETQYF.

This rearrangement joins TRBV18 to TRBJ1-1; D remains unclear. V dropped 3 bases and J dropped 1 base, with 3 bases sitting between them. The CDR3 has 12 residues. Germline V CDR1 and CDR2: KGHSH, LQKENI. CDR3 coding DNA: TGTGCCAGCTCACCCGGGAACACTGAAGCTTTCTTT. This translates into CASSPGNTEAFF.

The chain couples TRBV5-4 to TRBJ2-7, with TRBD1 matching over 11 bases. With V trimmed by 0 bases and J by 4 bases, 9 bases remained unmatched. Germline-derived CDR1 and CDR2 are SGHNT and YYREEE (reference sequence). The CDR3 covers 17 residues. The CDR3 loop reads CASSLGPSGQGEYEQYF. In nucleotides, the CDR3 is TGTGCCAGCAGCTTGGGACCTTCGGGACAGGGGGAATACGAGCAGTACTTC. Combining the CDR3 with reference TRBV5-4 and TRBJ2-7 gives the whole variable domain ETGVTQSPTHLIKTRGQQVTLRCSSQSGHNTVSWYQQALGQGPQFIFQYYREEENGRGNFPPRFSGLQFPNYSSELNVNALELDDSALYLCASSLGPSGQGEYEQYFGPGTRLTVT.

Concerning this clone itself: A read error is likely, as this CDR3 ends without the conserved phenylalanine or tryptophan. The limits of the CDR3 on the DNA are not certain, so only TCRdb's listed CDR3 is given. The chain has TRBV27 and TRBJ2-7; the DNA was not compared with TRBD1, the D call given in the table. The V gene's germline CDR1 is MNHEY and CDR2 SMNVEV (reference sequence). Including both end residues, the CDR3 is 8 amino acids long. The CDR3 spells CASSFRQG.

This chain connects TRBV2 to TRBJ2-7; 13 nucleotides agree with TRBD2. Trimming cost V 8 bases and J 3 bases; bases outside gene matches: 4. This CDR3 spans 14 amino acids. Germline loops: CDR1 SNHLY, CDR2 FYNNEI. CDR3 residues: CASQTSGGIYEQYF. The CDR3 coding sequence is TGTGCCAGCCAGACTAGCGGGGGGATCTACGAGCAGTACTTC.

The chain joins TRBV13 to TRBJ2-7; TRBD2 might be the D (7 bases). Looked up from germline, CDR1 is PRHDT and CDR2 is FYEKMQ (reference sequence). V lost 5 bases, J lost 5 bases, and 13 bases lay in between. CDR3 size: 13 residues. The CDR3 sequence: CASSPRGAHEQYF. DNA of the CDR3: TGTGCCAGCAGCCCCCGGGGGGCCCACGAGCAGTACTTC.

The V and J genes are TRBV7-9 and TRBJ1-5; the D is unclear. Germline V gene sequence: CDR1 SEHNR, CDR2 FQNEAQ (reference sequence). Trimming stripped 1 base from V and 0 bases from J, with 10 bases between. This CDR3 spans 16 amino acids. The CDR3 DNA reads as TGTGCCAGCAGCTTAGGTACAGTTGGTAGCAATCAGCCCCAGCATTTT. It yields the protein CASSLGTVGSNQPQHF.